Listed here are 26 T cell receptor beta chains from one sample, sequenced in a study of beta chain features in type 1 diabetes. Sequencing targeted expressed TCRB transcripts, as all isolated RNA had been reverse transcribed. Produced via immunoSEQ multiplex PCR; TCRdb's table is partial and in-frame only. The table records approximately 330,000 clones, roughly 11% of them present only once. The sequenced material came from naive CD4+ T cells from blood. The receptors here all came from a woman under 40 in good health.

CDR3 amino acids: CASSPTGQGAVYGYTF. CDR3 sequence (DNA): TGTGCCAGCTCACCAACTGGACAGGGGGCAGTCTATGGCTACACCTTC. V and J are TRBV18 and TRBJ1-2; 11 bases line up with TRBD1. The CDR3 covers 16 residues. The V gene's germline CDR1 is KGHSH and CDR2 LQKENI. The trim removed 2 bases at V and 4 bases at J, leaving 6 bases unmatched.

This clone was counted a few times. This sequence joins TRBV27 and TRBJ1-5; a weak D match, TRBD1 (5 bases). The CDR3 has 13 residues. V lost 1 base and J lost 9, with 10 bases in between. The germline CDR1 and CDR2 sequences are MNHEY and SMNVEV (reference sequence). CDR3 region: CASSLLGQMPQHF. CDR3 nucleotides: TGTGCCAGCAGTTTATTGGGGCAGATGCCCCAGCATTTT.

The rearrangement links TRBV7-2 to TRBJ2-5; D not resolved. The germline V gene has CDR1 SGHTA and CDR2 FQGNSA. The CDR3 spans 13 residues. V lost 4 bases and J lost 5, with 11 bases in between. The CDR3 bases are TGTGCCAGCAGCTCTCCCGTCAGGGAGACCCAGTACTTC. Translated: CASSSPVRETQYF. Full variable domain (rest looked up from reference TRBV7-2 and TRBJ2-5): GAGVSQSPSNKVTEKGKDVELRCDPISGHTALYWYRQSLGQGLEFLIYFQGNSAPDKSGLPSDRFSAERTGGSVSTLTIQRTQQEDSAVYLCASSSPVRETQYFGPGTRLLVL.

The chain is built from TRBV29-1 and TRBJ2-5; possible D gene TRBD2, 5 bases. Germline lookup yields CDR1 SQVTM and CDR2 ANQGSEA. The CDR3 is 11 amino acids. Trimming removed 7 bases from V and 5 bases from J, with 11 bases in between. The CDR3: CSAGPGETQYF. DNA for the CDR3: TGCAGCGCTGGGCCGGGGGAGACCCAGTACTTC.

This clone was seen a few times. The V call is TRBV19, the J call TRBJ1-2; TRBD1 matches 7 bases. V was pared by 7 bases and J by 7 bases, with 3 bases of the junction left unmatched. The CDR3 is made up of 11 amino acids. CDR1 is LNHDA and CDR2 is SQIVND in the germline V gene (reference sequence). The CDR3 reads CASKGQIGYTF. The CDR3 nucleotides read TGTGCCAGTAAGGGACAGATTGGCTACACCTTC. Together with reference TRBV19 and TRBJ1-2, the CDR3 gives the full variable domain: DGGITQSPKYLFRKEGQNVTLSCEQNLNHDAMYWYRQDPGQGLRLIYYSQIVNDFQKGDIAEGYSVSREKKESFPLTVTSAQKNPTAFYLCASKGQIGYTFGSGTRLTVV.

This clone occurred a few times. V is TRBV5-1 and J is TRBJ1-2; 10 bases are a match to TRBD1. Trimming removed 3 bases from V and 4 bases from J; junction bases left unmatched: 6. Germline V gene sequence: CDR1 SGHRS, CDR2 YFSETQ. The length of the CDR3 is 15 residues. As DNA, the CDR3 is TGCGCCAGCAGCTCTCTGACAGGGGGCGCCTATGGCTACACCTTC. It is translated as CASSSLTGGAYGYTF.

The V gene is TRBV1, the J gene TRBJ1-1; the D call in the table, TRBD1, was not verified against the DNA. TRBV1 is a pseudogene. CDR3 length: 14 residues. In DNA form, the CDR3 reads TGCACCAGCAGCCAAGGGGCAGGGGGCGATGAAGCTTTCTTT. Translated: CTSSQGAGGDEAFF.

The gene calls are TRBV30 and TRBJ2-4; 8 bases map to TRBD1. Trimming took 5 bases from V and 1 from J; bases not matched to a gene: 4. Per the germline V gene, CDR1 is GTSNPN and CDR2 is SVGIG (reference sequence). There are 14 residues in the CDR3. The CDR3 is CAWSRDRAKNIQYF. The DNA of the CDR3 is TGTGCCTGGTCCCGGGACAGGGCCAAAAACATTCAGTACTTC.

The table lists this clone with a few counts. The chain has TRBV25-1 and TRBJ1-1; 12 bases are shared with TRBD1. The junction had 5 bases not matched to a gene; V was cut back by 3 bases and J by 6 bases. Germline assignment: CDR1 MGHDK and CDR2 SYGVNS. The CDR3 is made up of 15 amino acids. CDR3 DNA sequence: TGTGCCAGCAGTGATCGGGACAGGGGGCGTCCTGAAGCTTTCTTT. Translation: CASSDRDRGRPEAFF.

This clone was recorded a few times. This chain joins TRBV28 and TRBJ2-5; 7 positions agree with TRBD2. This CDR3 region has 16 residues. J lost 0 bases, V lost 3 bases, and 7 bases had no gene match. CDR1 is MDHEN, CDR2 SYDVKM, per germline. The CDR3 bases are TGTGCCAGCAGTTTGGCGCTAGCGGCCAACCAAGAGACCCAGTACTTC. Protein: CASSLALAANQETQYF.

This sequence joins TRBV7-3 and TRBJ2-1; D is possibly TRBD1 (6 bases). V was shortened by 5 bases and J by 8 bases, with 10 bases between the two germline ends. This CDR3 has 12 amino acids. Germline values: CDR1 SGHTA, CDR2 FQGTGA. The CDR3 region is CASSVGADEQFF. The CDR3 nucleotides are TGTGCCAGCAGCGTGGGGGCTGATGAGCAGTTCTTC.

The rearrangement uses TRBV14 and TRBJ1-5, with D hard to call. Germline V gives CDR1 SGHDN, CDR2 FVKESK. The CDR3 loop spans 18 amino acids. V was cut by 0 bases and J by 0 bases, with 15 bases left in between. CDR3 DNA: TGTGCCAGCAGCCAAGATCCCAGTGTGGCCTGTAGCAATCAGCCCCAGCATTTT. This encodes CASSQDPSVACSNQPQHF.

This clone was found a few times. This sequence joins TRBV2 and TRBJ1-1, with D possibly matching TRBD1 (5 bases). This CDR3 spans 13 amino acids. V was shortened by 6 bases and J by 1 base, with 9 bases between the two germline ends. In germline, CDR1 is SNHLY, CDR2 FYNNEI. CDR3 residues: CASSRDSNTEAFF. CDR3 DNA: TGTGCCAGCAGCCGGGACTCGAACACTGAAGCTTTCTTT.

This clone has more than one count but fewer than ten. The gene calls are TRBV18 and TRBJ2-2, with D unresolved. Trimming took off 0 bases at V and 5 bases at J, with 16 bases between the two ends. This CDR3 is built from 17 residues. Per the germline V gene, CDR1 is KGHSH and CDR2 is LQKENI. The CDR3 coding sequence is TGTGCCAGCTCACCACCGAGCCAGGTTCTTTCGACCGGGGAGCTGTTTTTT. Amino acids: CASSPPSQVLSTGELFF.

The J gene is TRBJ1-4, the V gene TRBV25-1, with 8 bases lining up with TRBD1. The germline V gene has CDR1 MGHDK and CDR2 SYGVNS. The CDR3 is 15 residues long. After removal of 3 bases from V and 7 bases from J, the junction contained 7 bases not matched to a gene. The CDR3 region is CASSDSGTGSEKLFF. For the CDR3, the DNA is TGTGCCAGCAGTGACTCCGGGACAGGTTCTGAAAAACTGTTTTTT.

This clone was seen a few times. The chain carries TRBV2 and TRBJ2-3, with 9 bases aligning to TRBD2. The CDR3 runs 14 residues. Germline CDR1 SNHLY, CDR2 FYNNEI. V was pared by 7 bases and J by 0 bases, with 2 bases of the junction left unmatched. The CDR3 region has the DNA TGTGCCAGCACTCTAGCGGGAAGCACAGATACGCAGTATTTT. It translates to CASTLAGSTDTQYF.

The chain joins TRBV11-3 to TRBJ2-5; D ambiguous. CDR3 length: 14 residues. Germline V gene lookup returns CDR1 SGHNT and CDR2 YENEEA. Trimming stripped 5 bases from V and 5 bases from J, with 15 bases between. CDR3 DNA: TGTGCCAGCAGCCGAGACCAGGATCCGGAGACCCAGTACTTC. It is translated as CASSRDQDPETQYF.

The chain is built from TRBV4-3 and TRBJ2-7; 7 bases match TRBD2. Germline V gene lookup returns CDR1 LGHNA and CDR2 YSLEER. The CDR3 length is 19 residues. The J segment lost 4 bases and the V segment lost 0 bases, leaving 18 bases of the junction unmatched. The DNA of the CDR3 is TGCGCCAGCAGCCAAGATCTCTGGGGGGGAGCCGGGTTTTCGTACGAGCAGTACTTC. It translates to CASSQDLWGGAGFSYEQYF.

The gene calls are TRBV4-3 and TRBJ1-5; 9 bases are a match to TRBD1. The ends lost 4 bases at V and 6 bases at J; junction bases unmatched: 10. The CDR3 consists of 16 residues. Germline-derived CDR1 and CDR2 are LGHNA and YSLEER. CDR3 nucleotides: TGCGCCAGCAGCCCGGTCCCGGGACAGGGCGCTCAGCCCCAGCATTTT. Translating it yields CASSPVPGQGAQPQHF.

The chain combines TRBV6-5 with TRBJ1-2; 7 bases match TRBD1. Losses at the gene ends were 7 bases for V and 2 bases for J; bases not matched to a gene: 4. The CDR3 sequence is 13 residues long. Per germline, CDR1 MNHEY and CDR2 SVGAGI. The CDR3 here is CASKGTVNYGYTF. DNA for the CDR3: TGTGCCAGCAAAGGGACAGTGAACTATGGCTACACCTTC.

This chain joins TRBV5-1 and TRBJ1-1, with D hard to call. CDR3 length equals 14 residues. Germline values: CDR1 SGHRS, CDR2 YFSETQ. V lost 0 bases and J lost 3, with 9 bases in between. CDR3 in amino acids: CASSLVLHDTEAFF. In nucleotides, the CDR3 is TGCGCCAGCAGCTTGGTTTTACATGACACTGAAGCTTTCTTT.

This chain joins TRBV27 and TRBJ1-4; perhaps TRBD1 as D (5 bases). The CDR3 totals 15 residues. Germline CDR1 MNHEY, CDR2 SMNVEV (reference sequence). V lost 4 bases to trimming and J lost 4 bases, with 13 bases between them. This chain's CDR3 is CASSSYEGLNEKLFF. The CDR3 DNA is TGTGCCAGCAGTTCCTACGAGGGACTTAATGAAAAACTGTTTTTT.

This sequence joins TRBV30 and TRBJ2-1; 13 nucleotides align to TRBD2. Germline V gene sequence: CDR1 GTSNPN, CDR2 SVGIG (reference sequence). The CDR3 contains 16 residues. J lost 2 bases, V lost 3 bases, and 4 bases had no gene match. DNA of the CDR3: TGTGCCTGGAGCCGTGGGACTAGCGGGGCCTACAATGAGCAGTTCTTC. Encoded protein: CAWSRGTSGAYNEQFF.

This clone was seen a few times. V and J are TRBV27 and TRBJ2-7; 12 nucleotides line up with TRBD2. The CDR3 consists of 13 residues. V lost 8 bases to trimming and J lost 6 bases; unmatched junction nucleotides: 5. The germline V gene encodes CDR1 MNHEY and CDR2 SMNVEV (reference sequence). The CDR3 here is CASSSGRAGEQYF. CDR3 nucleotides: TGTGCCAGCTCTAGCGGGAGGGCCGGCGAGCAGTACTTC.

This clone was seen only a few times. The V gene is TRBV30, the J gene TRBJ1-2; the D gene is possibly TRBD1 (6 bases). CDR3 length equals 13 residues. CDR1 is GTSNPN, CDR2 SVGIG, per germline (reference sequence). Trimming stripped 3 bases from V and 1 base from J, with 9 bases between. CDR3 bases: TGTGCCTGGAGGGACAGCAATAACTATGGCTACACCTTC. Protein product: CAWRDSNNYGYTF.

In this sample, this clone turned up once. CDR3 nucleotides: TGTGCCAGTAGTTCCCAGGGGATTAGCAATCAGCCCCAGCATTTT. It encodes CASSSQGISNQPQHF. The J gene is TRBJ1-5, the V gene TRBV19, with D possibly being TRBD1 (6 bases). This CDR3 contains 15 residues. With 5 bases removed from V and 0 bases from J, the gap between germline ends came to 11 bases. Germline lookup yields CDR1 LNHDA and CDR2 SQIVND (reference sequence).